Below, 17 T cell receptor beta chains from the same sample are listed, as sequenced in a study of OX40 agonist ivuxolimab in advanced cancers. Profiled with immunoSEQ multiplex PCR; TCRdb holds only in-frame clones, not every one. The sample includes 50,000 to 70,000 clones, approximately 86% of them seen just once. The material sequenced was CD4+ or CD8+ T cells sorted from blood, taken in a trial of the OX40 agonist ivuxolimab. These TCRs come from an adult with an advanced solid tumor such as melanoma, head and neck, liver or kidney cancer.

The chain is built from TRBV18 and TRBJ2-5; 8 nucleotides align to TRBD2. The length of the CDR3 is 16 residues. Per the germline V gene, CDR1 is KGHSH and CDR2 is LQKENI. With 2 bases clipped from V and 1 base from J, the junction kept 6 bases outside the gene matches. The CDR3 sequence is CASSPMPAGVQETQYF. CDR3 DNA sequence: TGTGCCAGCTCACCAATGCCAGCGGGGGTCCAAGAGACCCAGTACTTC.

The V gene is TRBV5-1, the J gene TRBJ2-5, with 10 nucleotides matching TRBD2. The junction had 8 bases not matched to a gene; V was cut back by 2 bases and J by 4 bases. CDR1 and CDR2 from the germline V gene are SGHRS and YFSETQ. The CDR3 sequence is 16 residues long. The CDR3 DNA reads as TGCGCCAGCAGCTTTGGCCAGCGGGGGGGTGTAGAGACCCAGTACTTC. It yields the protein CASSFGQRGGVETQYF.

This chain links TRBV5-6 with TRBJ2-1; 10 bases are a match to TRBD2. Germline V gene data show CDR1 as SGHDT and CDR2 as YYEEEE. There are 16 residues in the CDR3. With V trimmed by 0 bases and J by 6 bases, 6 bases remained unmatched. The CDR3 nucleotides are TGTGCCAGCAGCTTGGGACTAGCGGGCTGGAGCAATGAGCAGTTCTTC. Translation: CASSLGLAGWSNEQFF.

The chain employs TRBV5-4 and TRBJ2-2; 10 bases fit TRBD2. Losses at the gene ends were 4 bases for V and 6 bases for J; bases not matched to a gene: 12. In germline, CDR1 is SGHNT, CDR2 YYREEE (reference sequence). This CDR3 has 17 residues. CDR3 nucleotides: TGTGCCAGCAGCCCAAGCGGGAGGGCCGTTCGGGCCGGGGAGCTGTTTTTT. Protein sequence: CASSPSGRAVRAGELFF.

The chain carries TRBV29-1 and TRBJ2-7, with D possibly being TRBD1 or TRBD2 (5 bases each). V lost 6 bases and J 4 bases, leaving 19 bases between the germline ends. Germline CDR1 is SQVTM and CDR2 is ANQGSEA. The CDR3 has 14 amino acids. The CDR3 protein is CSVTVGGRGYEQYF. For the CDR3, the DNA is TGCAGCGTGACTGTTGGGGGTAGGGGTTACGAGCAGTACTTC.

The V gene is TRBV5-6, the J gene TRBJ2-7, with 8 bases aligning to TRBD2. Germline V gene sequence: CDR1 SGHDT, CDR2 YYEEEE. Trimming took 0 bases from V and 0 from J; bases not matched to a gene: 5. The CDR3 spans 16 residues. The CDR3 is CASSLAGGALSYEQYF. The CDR3 coding sequence is TGTGCCAGCAGCTTGGCCGGGGGGGCCCTCTCCTACGAGCAGTACTTC. Together with reference TRBV5-6 and TRBJ2-7, the CDR3 gives the full variable domain: DAGVTQSPTHLIKTRGQQVTLRCSPKSGHDTVSWYQQALGQGPQFIFQYYEEEERQRGNFPDRFSGHQFPNYSSELNVNALLLGDSALYLCASSLAGGALSYEQYFGPGTRLTVT.

The V and J genes are TRBV7-2 and TRBJ2-3; 13 bases agree with TRBD2. Germline V gene data show CDR1 as SGHTA and CDR2 as FQGNSA. V lost 1 base to trimming and J lost 5 bases; unmatched junction nucleotides: 9. This CDR3 is built from 18 residues. The CDR3 DNA follows: TGTGCCAGCAGCTTAGAAGCGCGGACTAGCGGGGGCCTAGATACGCAGTATTTT. The encoded protein is CASSLEARTSGGLDTQYF. Supplemented by reference TRBV7-2 and TRBJ2-3, the full variable domain reads GAGVSQSPSNKVTEKGKDVELRCDPISGHTALYWYRQSLGQGLEFLIYFQGNSAPDKSGLPSDRFSAERTGGSVSTLTIQRTQQEDSAVYLCASSLEARTSGGLDTQYFGPGTRLTVL.

The CDR3 protein is CATSRDGNYGYTF. CDR3 DNA sequence: TGTGCCACCAGCAGAGATGGGAACTATGGCTACACCTTC. The genes are TRBV15 and TRBJ1-2; D gene ambiguous. CDR3 length: 13 residues. Trimming removed 0 bases from V and 2 bases from J, with 4 bases in between. Per germline, CDR1 LNHNV and CDR2 YYDKDF (reference sequence). The full variable domain, in which reference TRBV15 and TRBJ1-2 provide the parts outside the CDR3, is DAMVIQNPRYQVTQFGKPVTLSCSQTLNHNVMYWYQQKSSQAPKLLFHYYDKDFNNEADTPDNFQSRRPNTSFCFLDIRSPGLGDTAMYLCATSRDGNYGYTFGSGTRLTVV.

The V and J genes are TRBV27 and TRBJ1-2; a weak D match, TRBD1 (6 bases). V was pared by 5 bases and J by 7 bases, with 17 bases between. This CDR3 has 14 residues. CDR1 and CDR2 (germline): MNHEY, SMNVEV (reference sequence). In DNA form, the CDR3 reads TGTGCCAGCAGTCCCAGGGGTTGGGGAGGTGGCTACACCTTC. Its translation: CASSPRGWGGGYTF.

The chain has TRBV11-1 and TRBJ2-7, with D possibly matching TRBD1 (6 bases). There are 12 residues in the CDR3. V was trimmed by 1 base and J by 6 bases, leaving 7 bases between them. Germline V gene lookup returns CDR1 SGHAT and CDR2 FQDESV (reference sequence). The CDR3 sequence is CASSLGGLEQYF. CDR3 nucleotides: TGTGCCAGCAGCTTAGGGGGGCTCGAGCAGTACTTC.

The chain is built from TRBV19 and TRBJ1-5; 11 bases map to TRBD1. Germline CDR1 LNHDA, CDR2 SQIVND (reference sequence). Trimming cost V 2 bases and J 4 bases; bases outside gene matches: 7. This CDR3 has 17 amino acids. The CDR3: CASSILVGQGVNQPQHF. CDR3 in DNA: TGTGCCAGTAGTATATTAGTGGGACAGGGGGTAAATCAGCCCCAGCATTTT.

The chain carries TRBV19 and TRBJ2-1; 8 bases are a match to TRBD1. CDR1 is LNHDA, CDR2 SQIVND, per germline (reference sequence). This CDR3 has 14 amino acids. After removal of 3 bases from V and 7 bases from J, the junction contained 5 bases not matched to a gene. The chain's CDR3 is CASSIGQGRNEQFF. CDR3 DNA: TGTGCCAGTAGTATCGGACAGGGTAGAAATGAGCAGTTCTTC.

This rearrangement joins TRBV9 to TRBJ2-7; no clear D. Germline CDR1 is SGDLS and CDR2 is YYNGEE. The CDR3 spans 14 residues. V dropped 0 bases and J dropped 5 bases, with 12 bases sitting between them. In DNA, the CDR3 is TGTGCCAGCAGCGTAGACACTGTTCTAAACGAGCAGTACTTC. It specifies CASSVDTVLNEQYF. The variable domain in full, with the rest retrieved from reference TRBV9 and TRBJ2-7, is DSGVTQTPKHLITATGQRVTLRCSPRSGDLSVYWYQQSLDQGLQFLIQYYNGEERAKGNILERFSAQQFPDLHSELNLSSLELGDSALYFCASSVDTVLNEQYFGPGTRLTVT.

The gene calls are TRBV7-9 and TRBJ2-7; 7 positions agree with TRBD1. The CDR3 totals 14 residues. Germline CDR1 and CDR2: SEHNR and FQNEAQ (reference sequence). V dropped 1 base and J dropped 3; count of bases not matched to a gene: 3. CDR3 sequence reads: CASSLGDSLYEQYF. The CDR3 DNA is TGTGCCAGCAGCTTAGGGGACAGCCTCTACGAGCAGTACTTC.

The CDR3 nucleotides are TGCAGCGCATCTTTTGGGGAGAACACTGAAGCTTTCTTT. Protein sequence: CSASFGENTEAFF. V and J are TRBV29-1 and TRBJ1-1, with D hard to call. Germline CDR1 and CDR2: SQVTM and ANQGSEA. With 7 bases removed from V and 1 base from J, the gap between germline ends came to 13 bases. The CDR3 sequence is 13 residues long. The full variable domain, with the rest looked up from reference TRBV29-1 and TRBJ1-1, is SAVISQKPSRDICQRGTSLTIQCQVDSQVTMMFWYRQQPGQSLTLIATANQGSEATYESGFVIDKFPISRPNLTFSTLTVSNMSPEDSSIYLCSASFGENTEAFFGQGTRLTVV.

V is TRBV27 and J is TRBJ2-2; D gene ambiguous. CDR1 is MNHEY and CDR2 is SMNVEV in the germline V gene (reference sequence). The CDR3 is 14 residues long. V was clipped by 7 bases and J by 1 base, with 10 bases between them. DNA of the CDR3: TGTGCCAGCAATCCGAGCAGGAACACCGGGGAGCTGTTTTTT. This gives the protein CASNPSRNTGELFF.

This clone was seen once. This chain uses TRBV6-5 with TRBJ2-7, with no clear D. V lost 6 bases to trimming and J lost 0 bases, with 9 bases between them. This CDR3 contains 13 residues. Germline V gene sequence: CDR1 MNHEY, CDR2 SVGAGI. The CDR3 loop is CASSLLSSYEQYF. DNA of the CDR3: TGTGCCAGCAGCCTACTCAGCTCCTACGAGCAGTACTTC.